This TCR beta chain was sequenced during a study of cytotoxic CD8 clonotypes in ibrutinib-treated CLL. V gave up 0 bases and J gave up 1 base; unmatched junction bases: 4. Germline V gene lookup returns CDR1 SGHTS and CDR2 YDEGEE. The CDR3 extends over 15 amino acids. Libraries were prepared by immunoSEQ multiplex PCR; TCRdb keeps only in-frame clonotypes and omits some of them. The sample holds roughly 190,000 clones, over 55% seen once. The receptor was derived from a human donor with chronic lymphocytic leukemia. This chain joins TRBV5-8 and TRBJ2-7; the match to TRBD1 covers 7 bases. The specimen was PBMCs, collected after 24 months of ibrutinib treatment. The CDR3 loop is CASSLAPGQSYEQYF. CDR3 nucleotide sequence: TGTGCCAGCAGCTTGGCCCCGGGACAGTCCTACGAGCAGTACTTC.